One and the same sample provided the 26 T cell receptor beta chains below, sequenced in a study of T cell clones after liver transplantation. Assay used: immunoSEQ multiplex PCR; TCRdb lists only in-frame clones, some missing. This table holds 70,000 to 85,000 clones, about 80% found once. The sample in question was CD4+ T cells from blood, obtained before liver transplant. The receptors come from a human donor who received a liver transplant.

The table lists this clone with a few counts. As DNA, the CDR3 is TGCGCCAGCAGGGGCAGTCACCCCTACGAGCAGTACTTC. It is translated as CASRGSHPYEQYF. The chain is built from TRBV5-1 and TRBJ2-7; D is unclear. Deletions cut 5 bases from V and 2 bases from J, with 11 bases between. CDR1 is SGHRS and CDR2 is YFSETQ in the germline V gene. The CDR3 is 13 residues long.

The CDR3 here is CASSLALRAAEAFF. The CDR3 DNA reads TGTGCCAGCAGCTTAGCCCTGAGAGCAGCCGAAGCTTTCTTT. This chain connects TRBV11-2 to TRBJ1-1; D unresolved. V was trimmed by 1 base and J by 8 bases, leaving 14 bases between them. The germline V gene encodes CDR1 SGHAT and CDR2 FQNNGV. The CDR3 has 14 residues.

The CDR3 coding sequence is TGTGCCAGCAGTGAAAGGGCAGCGGGAGCCTTTGACGAGCAGTACTTC. The encoded protein is CASSERAAGAFDEQYF. The chain links TRBV2 to TRBJ2-7; 8 bases align to TRBD2. The CDR3 totals 16 residues. Germline trimming cut 2 bases from V and 5 bases from J; bases unmatched to any gene: 11. CDR1 and CDR2 from the germline V gene are SNHLY and FYNNEI.

In this sample, this clone turned up once. V gene TRBV5-4 combines with J gene TRBJ1-4; TRBD1 is a possible D gene (5 bases). This CDR3 is built from 15 residues. V was trimmed by 0 bases and J by 3 bases, leaving 9 bases between them. Germline CDR1 SGHNT, CDR2 YYREEE (reference sequence). The CDR3 DNA follows: TGTGCCAGCAGCTTGGCCCAGGGAGCTAATGAAAAACTGTTTTTT. Protein sequence: CASSLAQGANEKLFF.

The chain links TRBV5-1 to TRBJ2-5; D not resolved. CDR1 SGHRS and CDR2 YFSETQ come from the germline V gene. Trimming pared 1 base from V and 5 bases from J, leaving 9 bases between. This CDR3 has 13 amino acids. The CDR3 spells CASSLNSMETQYF. CDR3 DNA: TGCGCCAGCAGCTTGAATTCGATGGAGACCCAGTACTTC.

In this sample, this clone turned up once. The rearrangement uses TRBV9 and TRBJ2-1; TRBD2 aligns across 8 bases. In germline, CDR1 is SGDLS, CDR2 YYNGEE. J lost 12 bases, V lost 4 bases, and 6 bases had no gene match. The CDR3 is 12 amino acids. The CDR3 here is CASSRRTSRQFF. CDR3 DNA sequence: TGTGCCAGCAGCCGTAGGACTAGCCGGCAGTTCTTC.

The J gene is TRBJ1-5, the V gene TRBV6-5; D gene ambiguous. The CDR3 covers 14 residues. Deletions cut 0 bases from V and 0 bases from J, with 3 bases between. Germline V lookup: CDR1 MNHEY, CDR2 SVGAGI. Here the CDR3 reads CASSYSNSNQPQHF. DNA for the CDR3: TGTGCCAGCAGTTACTCGAATAGCAATCAGCCCCAGCATTTT.

This sequence joins TRBV10-3 and TRBJ1-4, with D tentatively TRBD1 (6 bases). CDR1 and CDR2 (germline): ENHRY, SYGVKD. Trimming shortened V by 3 bases and J by 8 bases, and 16 bases separated the two germline ends. The CDR3 is made up of 15 amino acids. CDR3 residues: CAISDPGAGSEKLFF. CDR3 coding DNA: TGTGCCATCAGTGACCCGGGGGCTGGGAGCGAAAAACTGTTTTTT.

V and J are TRBV28 and TRBJ2-3; 12 nucleotides align to TRBD2. This CDR3 spans 20 amino acids. The junction had 11 bases not matched to a gene; V was cut back by 0 bases and J by 1 base. Germline V CDR1 and CDR2: MDHEN, SYDVKM. Here the CDR3 reads CASSLCNWASGRDCTDTQYF. CDR3 bases: TGTGCCAGCAGTTTATGTAATTGGGCTAGCGGGAGGGACTGCACAGATACGCAGTATTTT.

The chain uses TRBV27 and TRBJ2-5; 9 bases agree with TRBD1. V lost 5 bases and J lost 3; bases outside the gene matches: 7. CDR1 and CDR2 from the germline V gene are MNHEY and SMNVEV (reference sequence). The length of the CDR3 is 15 residues. The chain's CDR3 is CASSALGTGKETQYF. CDR3 nucleotide sequence: TGTGCCAGCAGTGCCCTAGGGACAGGGAAAGAGACCCAGTACTTC.

The DNA for the CDR3 is TGTGCCAGCAGTTCTTGGCACAGCAATCAGCCCCAGCATTTT. It translates to CASSSWHSNQPQHF. The chain has TRBV6-6 and TRBJ1-5; D remains ambiguous. This CDR3 is 14 amino acids long. Germline V gene data show CDR1 as MNHNY and CDR2 as SVGAGI (reference sequence). Trimming removed 4 bases at V and 1 base at J, with 8 bases between.

V is TRBV6-5 and J is TRBJ2-3; no reliable D call. The V and J ends lost 5 bases and 5 bases respectively, with 8 bases between them. This CDR3 comprises 12 residues. The germline CDR1 and CDR2 sequences are MNHEY and SVGAGI. CDR3 in amino acids: CASSENLDTQYF. The CDR3 DNA sequence: TGTGCCAGCAGTGAAAACTTAGATACGCAGTATTTT.

The chain is built from TRBV5-1 and TRBJ2-1; D call uncertain. V shed 2 bases and J shed 0 bases, with 6 bases lying between them. This CDR3 region has 14 residues. Germline CDR1 and CDR2: SGHRS and YFSETQ. DNA for the CDR3: TGCGCCAGCAGCTTAACGGACTCCTACAATGAGCAGTTCTTC. The encoded protein is CASSLTDSYNEQFF.

The gene calls are TRBV4-1 and TRBJ2-3, with TRBD2 identical over 11 bases. The germline V gene encodes CDR1 MGHRA and CDR2 YSYEKL. The junction had 3 bases not matched to a gene; V was cut back by 1 base and J by 3 bases. CDR3 length: 16 amino acids. CDR3 amino acids: CASSQVTSGATDTQYF. DNA for the CDR3: TGCGCCAGCAGCCAAGTGACTAGCGGGGCGACAGATACGCAGTATTTT.

The V call is TRBV5-1, the J call TRBJ2-7; tentatively, D is TRBD1 (6 bases). The CDR3 runs 14 residues. In germline, CDR1 is SGHRS, CDR2 YFSETQ. V gave up 3 bases and J gave up 3 bases, with 13 bases separating them. CDR3 DNA sequence: TGCGCCAGCAGCTCTACAGGGTACAGCTACGAGCAGTACTTC. It encodes CASSSTGYSYEQYF.

The V and J genes are TRBV28 and TRBJ1-1; unclear D gene. The ends were cut back, 6 bases at V and 1 base at J, with 18 bases in the middle. CDR1 MDHEN and CDR2 SYDVKM come from the germline V gene. The CDR3 spans 16 residues. CDR3 residues: CASSSVRGSQNTEAFF. The CDR3 bases are TGTGCCAGCAGCTCAGTGCGAGGTAGCCAGAACACTGAAGCTTTCTTT.

V usage is TRBV28 and J usage is TRBJ1-1; D call uncertain. This CDR3 contains 14 residues. The V gene lost 2 bases and the J gene lost 10 bases, with 17 bases spanning the gap. Germline V gives CDR1 MDHEN, CDR2 SYDVKM. The CDR3 DNA is TGTGCCAGCAGTTTAGGATTTCGAGGATCCGGAGCTTTCTTT. It yields the protein CASSLGFRGSGAFF. Variable domain in full (rest from reference TRBV28 and TRBJ1-1): DVKVTQSSRYLVKRTGEKVFLECVQDMDHENMFWYRQDPGLGLRLIYFSYDVKMKEKGDIPEGYSVSREKKERFSLILESASTNQTSMYLCASSLGFRGSGAFFGQGTRLTVV.

The chain links TRBV7-9 to TRBJ2-5; 10 nucleotides agree with TRBD1. Trimming removed 3 bases from V and 10 bases from J; junction bases left unmatched: 5. Germline lookup yields CDR1 SEHNR and CDR2 FQNEAQ (reference sequence). The CDR3 extends over 13 amino acids. Written as DNA, the CDR3 is TGTGCCAGCAGCTTGGCGGACAGGGGGAACCAGTACTTC. It translates to CASSLADRGNQYF.

This chain uses TRBV27 with TRBJ2-2; 8 bases are shared with TRBD1. The CDR3 extends over 15 amino acids. CDR1 is MNHEY, CDR2 SMNVEV, per germline (reference sequence). The V and J ends lost 6 bases and 1 base, in that order; junction bases with no gene match: 4. The CDR3 loop reads CASRAGQVNTGELFF. The CDR3 coding sequence is TGTGCCAGCAGGGCGGGACAGGTGAACACCGGGGAGCTGTTTTTT.

This clone came up a few times. The V and J genes are TRBV28 and TRBJ1-5; D is ambiguous. Trimming pared 3 bases from V and 8 bases from J, leaving 11 bases between. Germline V gives CDR1 MDHEN, CDR2 SYDVKM. This CDR3 is built from 13 residues. The CDR3 region is CASSLTAPEPQHF. As DNA, the CDR3 is TGTGCCAGCAGTTTGACGGCGCCAGAGCCCCAGCATTTT.

This chain connects TRBV6-4 to TRBJ2-7, with TRBD1 as a possible D gene (6 bases). Trimming took off 3 bases at V and 3 bases at J, with 15 bases between the two ends. The CDR3 contains 15 residues. CDR1 is MRHNA and CDR2 is SNTAGT in the germline V gene. The CDR3 nucleotides are TGTGCCAGCAGTGAAGGGTCAGGGGCTTTCTACGAGCAGTACTTC. Translation gives CASSEGSGAFYEQYF.

This clone was observed a few times. The rearrangement joins TRBV7-9 to TRBJ2-1; D gene uncertain. The CDR3 extends over 15 amino acids. V was trimmed by 5 bases and J by 5 bases, leaving 16 bases between them. Germline assignment: CDR1 SEHNR and CDR2 FQNEAQ (reference sequence). The CDR3 DNA is TGTGCCAGCAGCCAGAACGCCGGGCCTAACAATGAGCAGTTCTTC. Protein sequence: CASSQNAGPNNEQFF.

V and J are TRBV11-2 and TRBJ1-2; a possible D gene is TRBD1 (5 bases). The ends were cut back, 0 bases at V and 5 bases at J, with 13 bases in the middle. The CDR3 extends over 15 amino acids. Germline CDR1 reads SGHAT; CDR2 reads FQNNGV. CDR3 DNA sequence: TGTGCCAGCAGCTTAGAGTGGGCAGGGCGATATGGCTACACCTTC. Translation: CASSLEWAGRYGYTF. Together with reference TRBV11-2 and TRBJ1-2, the CDR3 gives the full variable domain: EAGVAQSPRYKIIEKRQSVAFWCNPISGHATLYWYQQILGQGPKLLIQFQNNGVVDDSQLPKDRFSAERLKGVDSTLKIQPAKLEDSAVYLCASSLEWAGRYGYTFGSGTRLTVV.

The V and J genes are TRBV6-1 and TRBJ2-5; 10 positions match TRBD2. Germline-derived CDR1 and CDR2 are MNHNS and SASEGT. This CDR3 is 14 amino acids long. V lost 6 bases to trimming and J lost 4 bases; unmatched junction nucleotides: 5. The DNA of the CDR3 is TGTGCCAGCAGCTTAGCGGGAGGTGGAGAGACCCAGTACTTC. This gives the protein CASSLAGGGETQYF.

V is TRBV18 and J is TRBJ1-1; D not resolved. V lost 3 bases and J lost 1, with 9 bases in between. Per germline, CDR1 KGHSH and CDR2 LQKENI. The CDR3 spans 14 residues. The CDR3 DNA reads as TGTGCCAGCTCACCGTCGTCTTCGAACACTGAAGCTTTCTTT. Its protein product is CASSPSSSNTEAFF.

The chain links TRBV11-2 to TRBJ1-2, with D unclear. The CDR3 sequence is 14 residues long. Germline V gives CDR1 SGHAT, CDR2 FQNNGV. Trimming pared 3 bases from V and 4 bases from J, leaving 12 bases between. Here the CDR3 reads CASSLGRLGYGYTF. CDR3 in DNA: TGTGCCAGCAGCTTGGGGAGGCTGGGCTATGGCTACACCTTC.